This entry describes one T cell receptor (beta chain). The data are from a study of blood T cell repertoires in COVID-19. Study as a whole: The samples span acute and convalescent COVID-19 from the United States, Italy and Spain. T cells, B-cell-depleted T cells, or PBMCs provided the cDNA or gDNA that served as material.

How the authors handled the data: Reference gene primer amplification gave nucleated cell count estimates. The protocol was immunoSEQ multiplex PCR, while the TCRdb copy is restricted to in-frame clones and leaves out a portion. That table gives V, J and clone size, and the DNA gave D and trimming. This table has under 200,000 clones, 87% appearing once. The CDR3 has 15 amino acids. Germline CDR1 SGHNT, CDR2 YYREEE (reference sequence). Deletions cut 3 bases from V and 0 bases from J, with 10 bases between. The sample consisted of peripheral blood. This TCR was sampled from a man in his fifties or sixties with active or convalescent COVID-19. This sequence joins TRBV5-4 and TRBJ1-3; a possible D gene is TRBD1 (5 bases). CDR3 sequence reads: CASSWGTDSGNTIYF. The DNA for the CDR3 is TGTGCCAGCAGCTGGGGGACTGACTCTGGAAACACCATATATTTT.